A single sample is the source of the 29 T cell receptor beta chains below, sequenced in a study of technical replicates of blood from a handful of donors. Sequenced by immunoSEQ multiplex PCR; TCRdb stores in-frame clones only, minus some. The data show 98,000 or so clones, 95% seen once. Material: T cells isolated from PBMCs. All receptors come from a human donor in good health.

The rearrangement joins TRBV6-6 to TRBJ1-5, with D possibly TRBD1 on 5 matching bases. The germline V gene encodes CDR1 MNHNY and CDR2 SVGAGI (reference sequence). Trimming pared 2 bases from V and 3 bases from J, leaving 14 bases between. This CDR3 contains 16 residues. CDR3: CASSYGGRAYNQPQHF. The DNA of the CDR3 is TGTGCCAGCAGTTACGGGGGGAGAGCGTACAATCAGCCCCAGCATTTT.

The chain combines TRBV2 with TRBJ2-1; 11 nucleotides agree with TRBD2. The germline CDR1 and CDR2 sequences are SNHLY and FYNNEI. The CDR3 is 14 amino acids. Trimming took 6 bases from V and 4 from J; bases not matched to a gene: 2. CDR3 DNA sequence: TGTGCCAGCAGGGGGACTAGCGGTTACAATGAGCAGTTCTTC. Amino acid sequence: CASRGTSGYNEQFF.

This chain links TRBV27 with TRBJ1-2, with TRBD1 matching over 9 bases. Looked up from germline, CDR1 is MNHEY and CDR2 is SMNVEV (reference sequence). Trimming at V came to 6 bases and at J to 8 bases, leaving 7 bases not matched to a gene. The CDR3 extends over 13 amino acids. In nucleotides, the CDR3 is TGTGCCAGCAGCAGGGACAGGGTTGGCGGCTACACCTTC. Protein: CASSRDRVGGYTF.

The J gene is TRBJ2-4, the V gene TRBV19; D remains ambiguous. The CDR3 spans 14 residues. Germline-derived CDR1 and CDR2 are LNHDA and SQIVND (reference sequence). V lost 5 bases to trimming and J lost 1 base, with 9 bases between them. CDR3 DNA sequence: TGTGCCAGTAGTCACGAGTCGGCCAAAAACATTCAGTACTTC. Translating gives CASSHESAKNIQYF.

V usage is TRBV11-3 and J usage is TRBJ2-7; 10 bases are a match to TRBD2. Germline V gives CDR1 SGHNT, CDR2 YENEEA. The V gene end was trimmed by 5 bases and the J gene end by 3 bases; junction bases not matched to a gene: 4. The CDR3 spans 14 residues. CDR3 coding DNA: TGTGCCAGCAGCCCCGGGACTAGCGTCTACGAGCAGTACTTC. Protein: CASSPGTSVYEQYF. The full variable domain, in which reference TRBV11-3 and TRBJ2-7 provide the parts outside the CDR3, is EAGVVQSPRYKIIEKKQPVAFWCNPISGHNTLYWYLQNLGQGPELLIRYENEEAVDDSQLPKDRFSAERLKGVDSTLKIQPAELGDSAVYLCASSPGTSVYEQYFGPGTRLTVT.

CDR3 coding DNA: TGTGCCAGCAGCGAGAGGACTAGCAACCCCAACGAGCAGTACTTC. Protein product: CASSERTSNPNEQYF. The V call is TRBV2, the J call TRBJ2-7, with 8 positions matching TRBD2. V lost 6 bases and J lost 5; bases outside the gene matches: 12. Germline-derived CDR1 and CDR2 are SNHLY and FYNNEI. CDR3 length equals 15 residues. The whole variable domain, remainder taken from reference TRBV2 and TRBJ2-7, is EPEVTQTPSHQVTQMGQEVILRCVPISNHLYFYWYRQILGQKVEFLVSFYNNEISEKSEIFDDQFSVERPDGSNFTLKIRSTKLEDSAMYFCASSERTSNPNEQYFGPGTRLTVT.

This clone was detected once. The V and J genes are TRBV2 and TRBJ2-7; D is undetermined. V lost 4 bases and J 3 bases, leaving 10 bases between the germline ends. The CDR3 totals 13 residues. Germline V gene data show CDR1 as SNHLY and CDR2 as FYNNEI. The CDR3 nucleotides read TGTGCCAGCAGTGCCTCCCCCCTCTACGAGCAGTACTTC. This translates into CASSASPLYEQYF.

The chain carries TRBV19 and TRBJ2-5, with 8 bases fitting TRBD2. The CDR3 has 16 residues. Looked up from germline, CDR1 is LNHDA and CDR2 is SQIVND (reference sequence). The ends lost 4 bases at V and 5 bases at J; junction bases unmatched: 12. As DNA, the CDR3 is TGTGCCAGTAGTACGGGAGGGGGAGTCGGTTCGGAGACCCAGTACTTC. Translation gives CASSTGGGVGSETQYF.

The rearrangement joins TRBV2 to TRBJ1-2; D not resolved. The CDR3 loop spans 17 amino acids. Trimming cost V 3 bases and J 8 bases, with 25 bases left between them. Germline lookup yields CDR1 SNHLY and CDR2 FYNNEI. DNA for the CDR3: TGTGCCAGCAGTGATTTCAGCCCGGGTAGCAGCGCGGGCGGCTACACCTTC. Translated, it gives CASSDFSPGSSAGGYTF. Drawing the rest from reference TRBV2 and TRBJ1-2, the complete variable domain is EPEVTQTPSHQVTQMGQEVILRCVPISNHLYFYWYRQILGQKVEFLVSFYNNEISEKSEIFDDQFSVERPDGSNFTLKIRSTKLEDSAMYFCASSDFSPGSSAGGYTFGSGTRLTVV.

V gene TRBV2 combines with J gene TRBJ2-7, with D tentatively TRBD2 (7 bases). Trimming took off 1 base at V and 7 bases at J, with 20 bases between the two ends. Germline assignment: CDR1 SNHLY and CDR2 FYNNEI. The CDR3 spans 16 residues. Written as DNA, the CDR3 is TGTGCCAGCAGTGAAGTGGGGGGGGCGCGGGGAGATGAGCAGTACTTC. Its translation: CASSEVGGARGDEQYF. Together with reference TRBV2 and TRBJ2-7, the CDR3 gives the full variable domain: EPEVTQTPSHQVTQMGQEVILRCVPISNHLYFYWYRQILGQKVEFLVSFYNNEISEKSEIFDDQFSVERPDGSNFTLKIRSTKLEDSAMYFCASSEVGGARGDEQYFGPGTRLTVT.

The chain links TRBV6-6 to TRBJ2-1; 12 positions match TRBD2. The germline CDR1 and CDR2 sequences are MNHNY and SVGAGI (reference sequence). V was clipped by 8 bases and J by 10 bases; unmatched bases: 9. The CDR3 has 14 amino acids. The CDR3 bases are TGTGCCAGCCTTTCTAGCGGGGGGGCCGGGGAGCAGTTCTTC. Amino acids: CASLSSGGAGEQFF.

The genes are TRBV4-1 and TRBJ1-2; D is possibly TRBD1 (6 bases). Germline CDR1 reads MGHRA; CDR2 reads YSYEKL. Trimming stripped 0 bases from V and 8 bases from J, with 25 bases between. The CDR3 runs to 18 residues. CDR3 amino acids: CASSQEVGETGPKGGYTF. The CDR3 DNA is TGCGCCAGCAGCCAAGAAGTAGGGGAAACAGGGCCGAAGGGAGGCTACACCTTC.

V usage is TRBV29-1 and J usage is TRBJ2-7, with 9 positions matching TRBD1. V was pared by 7 bases and J by 6 bases, with 4 bases of the junction left unmatched. CDR3 length: 11 residues. Germline lookup yields CDR1 SQVTM and CDR2 ANQGSEA. The CDR3 DNA reads as TGCAGCGCAGGGACAGGGTCCGAGCAGTACTTC. Translation gives CSAGTGSEQYF.

The rearrangement joins TRBV10-1 to TRBJ2-1; TRBD2 agrees at 7 bases. The V gene's germline CDR1 is WNHNN and CDR2 SYGVQD (reference sequence). The CDR3 contains 15 residues. With 5 bases clipped from V and 5 bases from J, the junction kept 9 bases outside the gene matches. The CDR3 nucleotides are TGCGCCAGCAGTCTAGGGAGGGAGGGAGACAATGAGCAGTTCTTC. Its translation: CASSLGREGDNEQFF.

The J gene is TRBJ2-2, the V gene TRBV7-3; D might be TRBD1 (5 bases). V was cut by 5 bases and J by 6 bases, with 16 bases left in between. CDR3 length equals 15 residues. CDR1 and CDR2 from the germline V gene are SGHTA and FQGTGA. The CDR3 is CASSQYPDSAGELFF. In DNA form, the CDR3 reads TGTGCCAGCAGCCAGTATCCTGACAGTGCCGGGGAGCTGTTTTTT.

V usage is TRBV27 and J usage is TRBJ1-5, with D maybe TRBD1 (6 bases). The CDR3 has 15 amino acids. V was trimmed by 2 bases and J by 11 bases, leaving 19 bases between them. Looked up from germline, CDR1 is MNHEY and CDR2 is SMNVEV (reference sequence). The CDR3 DNA sequence: TGTGCCAGCAGTTTAATCTCAGGGGCCTCAGTGGCCCAGCATTTT. The encoded protein is CASSLISGASVAQHF.

This clone was counted between two and nine times. This sequence joins TRBV2 and TRBJ2-1, with 11 positions matching TRBD2. The germline CDR1 and CDR2 sequences are SNHLY and FYNNEI. This CDR3 contains 16 residues. After removal of 1 base from V and 6 bases from J, the junction contained 5 bases not matched to a gene. The CDR3 here is CASSEEASGGRNEQFF. The DNA of the CDR3 is TGTGCCAGCAGTGAAGAGGCTAGCGGGGGGCGCAATGAGCAGTTCTTC.

The chain uses TRBV27 and TRBJ2-3; D is uncertain. V lost 6 bases and J lost 2, with 6 bases in between. CDR3 length: 12 residues. Germline V gene sequence: CDR1 MNHEY, CDR2 SMNVEV (reference sequence). The CDR3 nucleotides are TGTGCCAGCAGCTACTTCACAGATACGCAGTATTTT. Translated: CASSYFTDTQYF.

This chain joins TRBV7-9 and TRBJ2-1, with 7 nucleotides matching TRBD1. Germline V gene data show CDR1 as SEHNR and CDR2 as FQNEAQ (reference sequence). The CDR3 totals 15 residues. The junction had 7 bases not matched to a gene; V was cut back by 4 bases and J by 4 bases. The CDR3 spells CASSSDRDLYNEQFF. In DNA form, the CDR3 reads TGTGCCAGCAGCTCCGACAGGGACCTATACAATGAGCAGTTCTTC.

The genes are TRBV6-1 and TRBJ1-6; D unclear. Trimming took 3 bases from V and 4 from J, leaving 16 bases between them. Germline V gives CDR1 MNHNS, CDR2 SASEGT. The CDR3 runs 17 residues. The DNA for the CDR3 is TGTGCCAGCAGTGATGGTGCGGGGATGGGTTATAATTCACCCCTCCACTTT. It is translated as CASSDGAGMGYNSPLHF.

V gene TRBV11-3 combines with J gene TRBJ2-2; 12 nucleotides agree with TRBD1. J was trimmed by 5 bases and V by 5 bases; bases with no gene match: 3. Germline V gene data show CDR1 as SGHNT and CDR2 as YENEEA. The CDR3 length is 15 residues. CDR3 sequence (DNA): TGTGCCAGCAGCCCGGGACAGGGGGCAACCGGGGAGCTGTTTTTT. This sequence encodes CASSPGQGATGELFF.

The rearrangement links TRBV6-1 to TRBJ2-7; D not resolved. Trimming stripped 7 bases from V and 3 bases from J, with 19 bases between. The CDR3 is made up of 15 amino acids. The V gene's germline CDR1 is MNHNS and CDR2 SASEGT. The CDR3 nucleotides are TGTGCCAGCAACCCGGCGAACGCAGGATTCTACGAGCAGTACTTC. Amino acid sequence: CASNPANAGFYEQYF.

This chain links TRBV7-9 with TRBJ1-1; D is ambiguous. Deletions cut 5 bases from V and 1 base from J, with 5 bases between. The CDR3 is 12 residues long. Germline V gene data show CDR1 as SEHNR and CDR2 as FQNEAQ (reference sequence). CDR3 sequence reads: CASSHRNTEAFF. As DNA, the CDR3 is TGTGCCAGCAGCCACAGGAACACTGAAGCTTTCTTT.

The V call is TRBV7-8, the J call TRBJ2-1; D gene uncertain. The CDR3 length is 14 residues. V was shortened by 5 bases and J by 4 bases, with 12 bases between the two germline ends. Germline V CDR1 and CDR2: SGHVS, FQNEAQ. The CDR3 sequence: CASSPLGVYNEQFF. Written as DNA, the CDR3 is TGTGCCAGCAGCCCTCTAGGCGTATACAATGAGCAGTTCTTC.

This clone was seen a single time. This rearrangement joins TRBV7-8 to TRBJ2-1; perhaps TRBD1 as D (6 bases). CDR3 size: 15 residues. V was trimmed by 7 bases and J by 2 bases, leaving 15 bases between them. Per germline, CDR1 SGHVS and CDR2 FQNEAQ. CDR3 sequence: CASTPDRTAYNEQFF. DNA of the CDR3: TGTGCCAGCACCCCGGACCGGACAGCCTACAATGAGCAGTTCTTC.

Of note for this clone: The same CDR3 is also encoded by other DNA sequences in this sample. The chain recombines TRBV28 with TRBJ2-2; 7 positions agree with TRBD2. Germline loops: CDR1 MDHEN, CDR2 SYDVKM. CDR3 length: 15 amino acids. J lost 0 bases, V lost 4 bases, and 2 bases had no gene match. Here the CDR3 DNA reads TGTGCCAGCAGTTCGGGGGGTGCGAACACCGGGGAGCTGTTTTTT. The encoded protein is CASSSGGANTGELFF.

The chain links TRBV6-6 to TRBJ2-7, with D unclear. Germline V gene lookup returns CDR1 MNHNY and CDR2 SVGAGI (reference sequence). Trimming removed 0 bases at V and 0 bases at J, with 12 bases between. The CDR3 has 16 amino acids. Written as DNA, the CDR3 is TGTGCCAGCAGTTACTCGATCGTTACAGCCTCCTACGAGCAGTACTTC. This translates into CASSYSIVTASYEQYF.

The genes are TRBV23-1 and TRBJ2-7, with a tentative D call TRBD2 (6 bases). TRBV23-1 is identified as an open reading frame with a role that is uncertain. The CDR3 is 10 residues long. With 6 bases removed from V and 10 bases from J, the gap between germline ends came to 10 bases. In DNA form, the CDR3 reads TGCGCCAGCAGAGAGGACTATCAGTACTTC. Translated: CASREDYQYF.

The chain is built from TRBV12-5 and TRBJ2-3; a possible D gene is TRBD1 (6 bases). Germline V gene sequence: CDR1 LGHNT, CDR2 FRNRAP. CDR3 length: 13 residues. Between the trimmed V and J ends, which lost 6 bases and 10 bases, there was a span of 17 bases. This CDR3 is CASGNLRGIPQYF. The CDR3 DNA reads TGTGCTAGTGGCAATCTGAGGGGGATTCCGCAGTATTTT.